What follows is one T cell receptor (beta chain) and its context. The data originate from a study of siplizumab effects on memory and regulatory T cells. The CDR3 covers 14 residues. V shed 6 bases and J 10 bases; nucleotides not matched to a gene: 7. Germline CDR1 SNHLY, CDR2 FYNNEI. Clones were read by immunoSEQ multiplex PCR, and TCRdb kept only the in-frame ones, dropping some. Of roughly 92,000 clones in the sample, approximately 95% are singletons; the top ten hold 0.3%. The sequencing input was non-Treg CD4+ T cells sorted from blood. This clonotype was obtained from a human donor in good health. The V and J genes are TRBV2 and TRBJ1-6; 9 nucleotides agree with TRBD1. In nucleotides, the CDR3 is TGTGCCAGCAGGGGGGGACAGGGCTGGTCACCCCTCCACTTT. Encoded protein: CASRGGQGWSPLHF.